The clone carrying this T cell receptor beta chain was seen more than once but under ten times. For TCRbeta, the library was prepared with unique molecular identifiers. Each CDR3 protein is one row after TCRdb ran MiXCR on the PCR reads. This table has roughly 500,000 distinct CDR3 sequences, approximately 16% appearing once. The entry originates in a study of T-cell reconstitution after alpha-beta-depleted transplantation in children. The V gene lost 5 bases and the J gene lost 1 base, with 15 bases spanning the gap. The CDR3 loop spans 16 amino acids. Germline V gene data show CDR1 as SGHNT and CDR2 as YENEEA.

The J gene is TRBJ2-4, the V gene TRBV11-3, with TRBD2 as a possible D gene (6 bases). The source is a human donor who donated a stem cell graft to a child with acute lymphoblastic leukemia. The sequenced sample was PBMCs from the stem cell graft donor, obtained from the stem cell graft. CDR3 in amino acids: CASSRSGGEAKNIQYF. The CDR3, as DNA: TGTGCCAGCAGCCGCTCCGGGGGAGAGGCCAAAAACATTCAGTACTTC. The whole variable domain, filled in from reference TRBV11-3 and TRBJ2-4, reads EAGVVQSPRYKIIEKKQPVAFWCNPISGHNTLYWYLQNLGQGPELLIRYENEEAVDDSQLPKDRFSAERLKGVDSTLKIQPAELGDSAVYLCASSRSGGEAKNIQYFGAGTRLSVL.